Listed below are T cell receptor beta chains from one sample, sequenced in a study of T cell repertoires in cytomegalovirus infection. One entry per CDR3 protein results from TCRdb running MiXCR on the reads. The sample has 750,000 to 950,000 distinct CDR3 sequences, approximately 32% seen once. Their antigen targets remain unknown. Sequenced here: cultured CD8+ T cells from PBMCs, sampled from culture after CMV antigen stimulation. The receptor set was obtained from a human donor in good health (CMV status not recorded). Some clones in this sample may be carry-over from other donors' samples. CDR3s include the opening cysteine and the closing phenylalanine or tryptophan. The D gene is left open where the match is weak. For some rows the clone size is stated as once, few or many, or as a class when expanded; others skip it.

cdr3_aa cdr3_nt v_call d_call j_call cdr3_length clone_size
CATSRTGLRGEQFF TGTGCCACCAGCAGAACGGGATTACGGGGTGAGCAGTTCTTC TRBV15 NA TRBJ2-1 14 NA
CASSLPLIQGVGNSPLHF TGTGCCAGCAGCTTACCGCTCATTCAGGGGGTAGGGAATTCACCCCTCCACTTT TRBV7-2 TRBD1 TRBJ1-6 18 many
CASSPGLAYVEQYF TGCGCCAGCAGCCCAGGACTAGCGTATGTGGAGCAGTACTTC TRBV4-1 TRBD2 TRBJ2-7 14 NA
CASSQEAGSSTEAFF TGCGCCAGCAGCCAAGAGGCAGGGTCAAGCACTGAAGCTTTCTTT TRBV4-1 NA TRBJ1-1 15 NA
CASSLLGAWGTEAFF TGTGCCAGCAGCTTACTGGGGGCATGGGGCACTGAAGCTTTCTTT TRBV7-8 NA TRBJ1-1 15 many
CASTGPAKTQYF TGTGCCAGCACAGGTCCCGCAAAGACCCAGTACTTC TRBV11-2 NA TRBJ2-5 12 NA
CASSFGASRGYTF TGTGCCAGCAGTTTTGGAGCAAGCCGTGGCTACACCTTC TRBV27 NA TRBJ1-2 13 few
CASSPSGLNTEAFF TGTGCCAGCAGCCCATCCGGTTTGAACACTGAAGCTTTCTTT TRBV7-8 NA TRBJ1-1 14 many
CASSQEGATEAFF TGTGCCAGCAGCCAAGAGGGAGCTACTGAAGCTTTCTTT TRBV14 NA TRBJ1-1 13 few
CASSLANGAVAYF TGTGCCAGCAGCTTAGCGAATGGGGCGGTAGCCTACTTC TRBV7-2 NA TRBJ2-5 13 NA